These T cell receptor beta chains were read from a single sample in a study of blood T cell repertoires in COVID-19. Assay: immunoSEQ multiplex PCR; the TCRdb copy retains only in-frame clones and omits some. The repertoire holds more than 300,000 clones, 89% seen once, with around 6% in the top ten. Material: peripheral blood. Source of these receptors: a man between 18 and 29 years old who had recovered from COVID-19. The CDR3 runs from the conserved cysteine through the conserved F or W. Fields, in order: V gene, clone size, D gene, J gene, CDR3 DNA, CDR3 protein. D genes are given only for firm matches. Size tells how often a clone was seen (once, few, many) or the class of an expanded clone, and some rows leave it out.

>TRBV11-2|-|-|TRBJ2-2
TGTGCCAGCAGCTTAGTACCAACTTGGGAGAGCACCGGGGAGCTGTTTTTT
CASSLVPTWESTGELFF
>TRBV12-5|-|-|TRBJ1-5
TGTGCTAGTGGATATAGCAATCAGCCCCAGCATTTT
CASGYSNQPQHF
>TRBV7-3|-|TRBD1|TRBJ2-3
TGTGCCAGCAAGGGATTCCGGGGGACAGGGATGCATACGCAGTATTTT
CASKGFRGTGMHTQYF
>TRBV29-1|-|-|TRBJ2-7
TGCAGCGTTGACGGGGATACCTACGAGCAGTACTTC
CSVDGDTYEQYF
>TRBV5-1|-|TRBD1|TRBJ1-3
TGCGCCAGCAGCTTCGACAGGGGGTACGGAAACACCATATATTTT
CASSFDRGYGNTIYF
>TRBV6-5|-|-|TRBJ2-7
TGTGCCAGCAGACCCCGGGGAGGGGGCTCCTACGAGCAGTACTTC
CASRPRGGGSYEQYF
>TRBV2|once|TRBD1|TRBJ1-4
TGTGCCAGCAGTGTTGGACAGGGGTCTAATGAAAAACTGTTTTTT
CASSVGQGSNEKLFF
>TRBV27|-|-|TRBJ1-5
TGTGCCAGCAGTTTATCAGGGGGCAATCAGCCCCAGCATTTT
CASSLSGGNQPQHF
>TRBV5-1|-|TRBD1|TRBJ1-4
TGCGCCAGCAGCGCATTACATCCGGGACAGCAGAATGAAAAACTGTTTTTT
CASSALHPGQQNEKLFF
>TRBV29-1|-|TRBD1|TRBJ1-2
TGCAGCGTCGGCCCGGACAGGGGTATTGACTATGGCTACACCTTC
CSVGPDRGIDYGYTF
>TRBV5-5|once|TRBD1|TRBJ2-1
TGTGCCAGCAGCTTTACAGGGGGTGACTACAATGAGCAGTTCTTC
CASSFTGGDYNEQFF
>TRBV30|-|TRBD2|TRBJ2-7
TGTGCCTGGAGTGAGGCGGAGCGGGGCTACGAGCAGTACTTC
CAWSEAERGYEQYF
>TRBV11-2|-|TRBD2|TRBJ2-3
TGTGCCAGCAGCTCCGGACTAGCGGGGTACACAGATACGCAGTATTTT
CASSSGLAGYTDTQYF
>TRBV11-2|-|-|TRBJ1-6
TGTGCCAGCAGCTTAGAGGCCGCTCCTAATTCACCCCTCCACTTT
CASSLEAAPNSPLHF
>TRBV2|-|-|TRBJ2-4
TGTGCCAGCAGTGGGAGTTTTGCCAAAAACATTCAGTACTTC
CASSGSFAKNIQYF
>TRBV27|-|-|TRBJ1-6
TGTGCCAGCAGTTACCAGTCGTCACCCCTCCACTTT
CASSYQSSPLHF
>TRBV18|-|TRBD1|TRBJ2-5
TGTGCCAGCTCACCATGGGGACAGTTTCAAGAGACCCAGTACTTC
CASSPWGQFQETQYF
>TRBV18|-|TRBD1|TRBJ2-2
TGTGCCAGCTCACCCTCCGGGACAGGGAACACCGGGGAGCTGTTTTTT
CASSPSGTGNTGELFF
>TRBV6-4|many|TRBD2|TRBJ2-1
TGTGCCAGCAGTCCCTTTGGGACTAGCGGCTACAATGAGCAGTTCTTC
CASSPFGTSGYNEQFF
>TRBV27|once|-|TRBJ1-1
TGTGCCAGCAGTTTAGGAAGGGGATCGGGCACTGAAGCTTTCTTT
CASSLGRGSGTEAFF
>TRBV11-2|-|-|TRBJ2-1
TGTGCCAGCAGCTTAGATACAGGTTACAATGAGCAGTTCTTC
CASSLDTGYNEQFF
>TRBV5-6|-|-|TRBJ1-2
TGTGCCAGCAGCTTGGGGGCCGGGGTGGGCTATGGCTACACCTTC
CASSLGAGVGYGYTF